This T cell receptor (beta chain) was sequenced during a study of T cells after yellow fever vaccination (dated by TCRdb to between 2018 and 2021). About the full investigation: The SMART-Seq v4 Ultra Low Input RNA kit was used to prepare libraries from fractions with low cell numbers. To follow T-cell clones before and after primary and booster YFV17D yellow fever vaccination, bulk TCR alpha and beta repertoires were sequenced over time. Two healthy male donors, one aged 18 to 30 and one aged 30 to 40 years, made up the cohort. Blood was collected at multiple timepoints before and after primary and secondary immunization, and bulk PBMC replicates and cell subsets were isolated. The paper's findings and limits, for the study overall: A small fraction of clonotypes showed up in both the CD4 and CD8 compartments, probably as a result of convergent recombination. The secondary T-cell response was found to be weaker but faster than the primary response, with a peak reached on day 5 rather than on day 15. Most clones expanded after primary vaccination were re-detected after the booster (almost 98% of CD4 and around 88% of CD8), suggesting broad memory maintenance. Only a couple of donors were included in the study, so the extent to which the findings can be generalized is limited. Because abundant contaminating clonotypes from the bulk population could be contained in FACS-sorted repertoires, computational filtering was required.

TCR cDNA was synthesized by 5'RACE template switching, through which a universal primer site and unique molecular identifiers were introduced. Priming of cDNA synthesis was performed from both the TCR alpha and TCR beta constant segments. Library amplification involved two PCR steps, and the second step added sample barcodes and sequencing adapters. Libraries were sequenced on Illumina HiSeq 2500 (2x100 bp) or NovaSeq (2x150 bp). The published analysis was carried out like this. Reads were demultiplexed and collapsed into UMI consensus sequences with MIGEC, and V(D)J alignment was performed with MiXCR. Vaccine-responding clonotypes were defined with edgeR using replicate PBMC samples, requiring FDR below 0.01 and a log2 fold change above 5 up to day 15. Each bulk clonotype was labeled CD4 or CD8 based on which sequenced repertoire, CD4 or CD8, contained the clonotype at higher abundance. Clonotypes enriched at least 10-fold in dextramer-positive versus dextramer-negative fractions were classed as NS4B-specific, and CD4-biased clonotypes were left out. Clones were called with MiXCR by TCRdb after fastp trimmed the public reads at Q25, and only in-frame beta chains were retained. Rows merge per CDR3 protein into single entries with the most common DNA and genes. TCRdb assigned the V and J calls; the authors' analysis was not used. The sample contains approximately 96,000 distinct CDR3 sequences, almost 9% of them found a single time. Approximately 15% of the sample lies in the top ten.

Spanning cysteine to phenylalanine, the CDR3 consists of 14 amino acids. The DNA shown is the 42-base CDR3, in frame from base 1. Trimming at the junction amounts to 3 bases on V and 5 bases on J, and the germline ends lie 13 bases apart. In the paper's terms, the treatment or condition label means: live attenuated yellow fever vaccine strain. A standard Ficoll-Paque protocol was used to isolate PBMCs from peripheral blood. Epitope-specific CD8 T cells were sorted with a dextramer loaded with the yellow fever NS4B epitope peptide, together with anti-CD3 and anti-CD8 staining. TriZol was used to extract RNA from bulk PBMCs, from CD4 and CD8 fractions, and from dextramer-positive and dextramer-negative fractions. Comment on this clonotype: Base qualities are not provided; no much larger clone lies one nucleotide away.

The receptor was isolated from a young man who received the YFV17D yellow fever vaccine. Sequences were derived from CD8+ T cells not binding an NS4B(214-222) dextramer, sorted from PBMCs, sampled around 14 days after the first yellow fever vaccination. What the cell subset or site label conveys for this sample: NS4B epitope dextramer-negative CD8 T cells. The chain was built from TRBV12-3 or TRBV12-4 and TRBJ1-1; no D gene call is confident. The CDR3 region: CASSFKGWGTEAFF. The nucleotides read TGTGCCAGCAGTTTTAAAGGCTGGGGTACTGAAGCTTTCTTT.